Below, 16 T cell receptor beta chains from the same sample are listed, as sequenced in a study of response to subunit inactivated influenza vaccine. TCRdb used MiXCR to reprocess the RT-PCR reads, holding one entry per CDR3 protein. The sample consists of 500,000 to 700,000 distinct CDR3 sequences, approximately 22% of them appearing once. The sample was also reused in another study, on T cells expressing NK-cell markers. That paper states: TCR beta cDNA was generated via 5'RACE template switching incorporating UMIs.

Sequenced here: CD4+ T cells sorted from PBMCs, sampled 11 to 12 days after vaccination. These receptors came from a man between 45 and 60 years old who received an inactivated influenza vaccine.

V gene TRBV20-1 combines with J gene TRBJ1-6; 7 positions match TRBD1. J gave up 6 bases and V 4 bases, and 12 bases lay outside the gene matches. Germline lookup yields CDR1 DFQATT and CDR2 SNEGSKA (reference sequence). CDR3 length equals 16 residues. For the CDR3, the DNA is TGCAGTGCTACCCAGGGAATAGGACAGGCTAATTCACCCCTCCACTTT. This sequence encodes CSATQGIGQANSPLHF.

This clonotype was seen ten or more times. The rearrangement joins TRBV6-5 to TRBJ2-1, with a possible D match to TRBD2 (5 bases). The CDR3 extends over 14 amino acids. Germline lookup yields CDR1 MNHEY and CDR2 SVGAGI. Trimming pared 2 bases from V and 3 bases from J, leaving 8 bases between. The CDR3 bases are TGTGCCAGCAGTTACGACGGGGACTACAATGAGCAGTTCTTC. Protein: CASSYDGDYNEQFF.

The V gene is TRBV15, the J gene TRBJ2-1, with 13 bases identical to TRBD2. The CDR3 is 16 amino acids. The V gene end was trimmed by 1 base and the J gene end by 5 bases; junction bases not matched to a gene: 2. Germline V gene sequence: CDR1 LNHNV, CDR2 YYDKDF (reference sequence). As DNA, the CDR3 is TGTGCCACCAGCAGAGCACTAGCGGGAGGGGACAATGAGCAGTTCTTC. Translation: CATSRALAGGDNEQFF.

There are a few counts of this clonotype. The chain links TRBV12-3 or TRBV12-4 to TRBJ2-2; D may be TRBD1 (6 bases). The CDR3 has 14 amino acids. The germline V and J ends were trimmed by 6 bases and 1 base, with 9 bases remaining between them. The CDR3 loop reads CASRPTGNTGELFF. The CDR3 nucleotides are TGTGCCAGCAGACCGACAGGGAACACCGGGGAGCTGTTTTTT.

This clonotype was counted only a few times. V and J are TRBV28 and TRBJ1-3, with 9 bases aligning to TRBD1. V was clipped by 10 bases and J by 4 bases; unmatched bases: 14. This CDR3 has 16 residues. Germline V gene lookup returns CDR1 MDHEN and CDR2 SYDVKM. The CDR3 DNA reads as TGTGCCACCACCTCGTTGGGACAGGGAACAGGAAACACCATATATTTT. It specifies CATTSLGQGTGNTIYF.

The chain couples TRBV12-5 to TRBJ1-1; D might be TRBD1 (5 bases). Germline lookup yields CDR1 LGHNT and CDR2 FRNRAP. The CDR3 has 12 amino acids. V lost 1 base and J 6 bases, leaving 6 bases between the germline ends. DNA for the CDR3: TGTGCTAGTGGTTTGGGGGGCGCTGAAGCTTTCTTT. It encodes CASGLGGAEAFF. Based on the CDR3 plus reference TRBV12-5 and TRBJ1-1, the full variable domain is DARVTQTPRHKVTEMGQEVTMRCQPILGHNTVFWYRQTMMQGLELLAYFRNRAPLDDSGMPKDRFSAEMPDATLATLKIQPSEPRDSAVYFCASGLGGAEAFFGQGTRLTVV.

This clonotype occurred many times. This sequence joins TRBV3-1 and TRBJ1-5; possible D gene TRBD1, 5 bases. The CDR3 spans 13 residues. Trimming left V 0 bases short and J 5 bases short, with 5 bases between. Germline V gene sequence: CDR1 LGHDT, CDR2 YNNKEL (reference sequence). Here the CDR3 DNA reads TGTGCCAGCAGCCAAGACAGGGATCAGCCCCAGCATTTT. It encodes CASSQDRDQPQHF.

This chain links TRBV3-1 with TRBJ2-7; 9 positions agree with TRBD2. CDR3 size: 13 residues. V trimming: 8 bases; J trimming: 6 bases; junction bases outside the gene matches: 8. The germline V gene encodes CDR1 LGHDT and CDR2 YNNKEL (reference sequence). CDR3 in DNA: TGTGCCAGCGGTGCGGGGGGGCCTTCCGAGCAGTACTTC. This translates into CASGAGGPSEQYF.

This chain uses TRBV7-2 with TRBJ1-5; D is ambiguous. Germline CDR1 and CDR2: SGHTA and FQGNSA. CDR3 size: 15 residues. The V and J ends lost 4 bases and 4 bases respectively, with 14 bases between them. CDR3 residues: CASSYTTGSNQPQHF. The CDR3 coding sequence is TGTGCCAGCAGCTATACAACCGGGTCTAATCAGCCCCAGCATTTT.

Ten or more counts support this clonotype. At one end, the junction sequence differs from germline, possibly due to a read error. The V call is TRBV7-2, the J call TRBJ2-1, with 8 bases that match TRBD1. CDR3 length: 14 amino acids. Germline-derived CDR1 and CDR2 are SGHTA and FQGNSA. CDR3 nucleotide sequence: TGTGCCAGCAGCGAAGTCCCCGAACCGGGACAGGAGTCCTTC. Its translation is CASSEVPEPGQESF.

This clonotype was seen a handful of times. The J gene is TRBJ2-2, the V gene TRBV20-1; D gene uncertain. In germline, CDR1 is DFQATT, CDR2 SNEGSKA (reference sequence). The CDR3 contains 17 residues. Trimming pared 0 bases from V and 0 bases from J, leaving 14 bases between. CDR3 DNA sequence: TGCAGTGCTAGAGATCCTCGACGGTTCGCGAACACCGGGGAGCTGTTTTTT. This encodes CSARDPRRFANTGELFF.

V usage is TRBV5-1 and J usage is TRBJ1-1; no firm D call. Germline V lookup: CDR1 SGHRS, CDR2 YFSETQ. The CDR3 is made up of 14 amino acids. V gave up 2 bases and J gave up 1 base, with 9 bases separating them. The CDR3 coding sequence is TGCGCCAGCAGCTTAATTCCAGCGAACACTGAAGCTTTCTTT. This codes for CASSLIPANTEAFF.

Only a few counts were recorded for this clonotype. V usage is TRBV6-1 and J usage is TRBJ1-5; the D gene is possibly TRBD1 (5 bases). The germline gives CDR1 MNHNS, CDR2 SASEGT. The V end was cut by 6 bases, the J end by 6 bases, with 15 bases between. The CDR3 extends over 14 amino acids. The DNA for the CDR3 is TGTGCCAGCAGAGCAGTTGGGGGGAGTCAGCCCCAGCATTTT. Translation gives CASRAVGGSQPQHF.

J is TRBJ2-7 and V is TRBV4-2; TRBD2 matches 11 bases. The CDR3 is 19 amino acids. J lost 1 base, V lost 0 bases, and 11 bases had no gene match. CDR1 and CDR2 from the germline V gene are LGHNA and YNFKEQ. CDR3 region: CASSQDGGLAGGTSYEQYF. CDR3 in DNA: TGTGCCAGCAGCCAAGATGGGGGCCTAGCGGGAGGAACTTCCTACGAGCAGTACTTC.

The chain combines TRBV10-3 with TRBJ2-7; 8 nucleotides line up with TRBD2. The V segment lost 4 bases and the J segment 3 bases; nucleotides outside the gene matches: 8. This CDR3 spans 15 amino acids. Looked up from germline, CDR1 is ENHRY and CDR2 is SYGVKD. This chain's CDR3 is CAISGVVAGYYEQYF. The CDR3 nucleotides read TGTGCCATCAGTGGCGTGGTAGCGGGGTACTACGAGCAGTACTTC.

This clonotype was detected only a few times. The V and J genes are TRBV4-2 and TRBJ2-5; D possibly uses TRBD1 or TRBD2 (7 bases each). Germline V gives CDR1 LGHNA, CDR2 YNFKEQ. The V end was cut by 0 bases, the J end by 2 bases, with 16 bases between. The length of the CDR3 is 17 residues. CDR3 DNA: TGTGCCAGCAGCCAAGACGTTGGGGGGGGACAGCAAGAGACCCAGTACTTC. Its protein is CASSQDVGGGQQETQYF.